This T cell receptor beta chain appears in the sequencing data of a study of blood T cell dynamics during melanoma immunotherapy. Across the whole study: Standard first-line treatment here was pembrolizumab or nivolumab plus ipilimumab in metastatic melanoma.

Noted time point: pre-treatment baseline. With respect to this clone: The antigen remains unidentified.

Study findings and constraints: PBMC repertoires of eventual disease-control patients split at W3 into clonality or diversity gains. The study could not tell melanoma-specific clones from general immune activation.

CDR3 length: 19 amino acids. V dropped 6 bases and J dropped 4; count of bases not matched to a gene: 20. Germline V gene data show CDR1 as SGHRS and CDR2 as YFSETQ. DNA loading was fixed at 350 ng for all bulk PBMC samples. Sequencing was performed with immunoSEQ multiplex PCR; in TCRdb, only in-frame clones are kept and a portion is missing. The sample shows approximately 25,000 clones, 87% of them seen only once. This specimen consisted of blood, obtained from a patient treated with checkpoint blockade. The V and J genes are TRBV5-1 and TRBJ2-7; 12 bases agree with TRBD1. The clonotype originates from a human donor with melanoma. Here the CDR3 reads CASTPTGTGGIYPFYEQYF. CDR3 bases: TGCGCCAGCACTCCCACCGGGACAGGGGGCATCTACCCGTTTTACGAGCAGTACTTC.